The 20 T cell receptor beta chains below all came from one sample that was sequenced in a study of blood T cell repertoires in COVID-19. The repertoire was sequenced with immunoSEQ multiplex PCR; TCRdb's copy has only in-frame clones and lacks some. The repertoire holds approximately 170,000 clones, about four fifths seen once, with roughly 13% in the top ten. Source material: peripheral blood. The receptors were gathered from a man in his 70s who had recovered from COVID-19.

Of note for this clone: Other nucleotide sequences in the sample specify the same CDR3. The J gene is TRBJ2-7, the V gene TRBV18, with 8 bases lining up with TRBD1. The CDR3 is 12 residues long. V shed 3 bases and J 6 bases; nucleotides not matched to a gene: 1. Germline CDR1 and CDR2: KGHSH and LQKENI. Written as DNA, the CDR3 is TGTGCCAGCTCACCCGACAGGGGCGAGCAGTACTTC. Amino acid sequence: CASSPDRGEQYF. The full variable domain, its missing parts supplied by reference TRBV18 and TRBJ2-7, is NAGVMQNPRHLVRRRGQEARLRCSPMKGHSHVYWYRQLPEEGLKFMVYLQKENIIDESGMPKERFSAEFPKEGPSILRIQQVVRGDSAAYFCASSPDRGEQYFGPGTRLTVT.

The gene calls are TRBV4-1 and TRBJ2-6; D is unresolved. Germline CDR1 reads MGHRA; CDR2 reads YSYEKL. CDR3 length equals 15 residues. Trimming removed 1 base from V and 4 bases from J, with 8 bases in between. CDR3 coding DNA: TGCGCCAGCAGCCAAGGGGCCTCCGGGGCCAACGTCCTGACTTTC. This encodes CASSQGASGANVLTF.

This clone was seen a handful of times. This rearrangement joins TRBV7-9 to TRBJ2-3; D is perhaps TRBD2 (7 bases). This CDR3 has 18 residues. Germline V lookup: CDR1 SEHNR, CDR2 FQNEAQ (reference sequence). Trimming shortened V by 6 bases and J by 2 bases, and 24 bases separated the two germline ends. DNA of the CDR3: TGTGCCAGCAGTCAGACTACGGGGGCGGGAGAGAACACAGATACGCAGTATTTT. This sequence encodes CASSQTTGAGENTDTQYF.

This rearrangement joins TRBV14 to TRBJ2-3; 8 bases line up with TRBD2. Unmatched junction bases numbered 8, after V lost 4 bases and J lost 2 bases. Germline lookup yields CDR1 SGHDN and CDR2 FVKESK. The CDR3 is 16 amino acids. CDR3 in DNA: TGTGCCAGCAGCCGACCGGGACTAGGCATCACAGATACGCAGTATTTT. Protein: CASSRPGLGITDTQYF.

This chain uses TRBV9 with TRBJ2-5; D might be TRBD1 (6 bases). Germline V gene lookup returns CDR1 SGDLS and CDR2 YYNGEE. Trimming cost V 0 bases and J 2 bases, with 14 bases left between them. The CDR3 is 16 amino acids. The CDR3 DNA reads as TGTGCCAGCAGCGTAGGCCTCAGGGGAATGCAAGAGACCCAGTACTTC. It specifies CASSVGLRGMQETQYF. The full variable domain, in which reference TRBV9 and TRBJ2-5 provide the parts outside the CDR3, is DSGVTQTPKHLITATGQRVTLRCSPRSGDLSVYWYQQSLDQGLQFLIQYYNGEERAKGNILERFSAQQFPDLHSELNLSSLELGDSALYFCASSVGLRGMQETQYFGPGTRLLVL.

This clone was seen at least ten times. The chain is built from TRBV29-1 and TRBJ2-3; TRBD2 agrees at 12 bases. This CDR3 has 14 amino acids. Trimming took 6 bases from V and 4 from J; bases not matched to a gene: 5. Germline assignment: CDR1 SQVTM and CDR2 ANQGSEA. The DNA of the CDR3 is TGCAGCGTGCAGACTAGCGGGAGCTCAGATACGCAGTATTTT. As protein: CSVQTSGSSDTQYF.

Regarding this clone: This sample also contains other DNA sequences that code for the same CDR3. V usage is TRBV19 and J usage is TRBJ1-5; 7 nucleotides agree with TRBD1. Per the germline V gene, CDR1 is LNHDA and CDR2 is SQIVND (reference sequence). V dropped 7 bases and J dropped 7; count of bases not matched to a gene: 7. The CDR3 has 13 amino acids. In DNA form, the CDR3 reads TGTGCCAGTACTCCAGGGGGAAACCAGCCCCAGCATTTT. Translating gives CASTPGGNQPQHF.

This chain connects TRBV6-5 to TRBJ2-7, with 10 bases identical to TRBD2. The CDR3 has 14 amino acids. The J segment lost 2 bases and the V segment lost 4 bases, leaving 2 bases of the junction unmatched. The germline V gene encodes CDR1 MNHEY and CDR2 SVGAGI. This chain's CDR3 is CASSSTSGPYEQYF. The CDR3 DNA follows: TGTGCCAGCAGTTCGACTAGCGGGCCCTACGAGCAGTACTTC.

The chain is built from TRBV5-1 and TRBJ2-7, with 13 bases that match TRBD2. This CDR3 is built from 17 residues. V lost 4 bases to trimming and J lost 3 bases; unmatched junction nucleotides: 10. CDR1 and CDR2 (germline): SGHRS, YFSETQ. This chain's CDR3 is CASSPGGTSGDIYEQYF. CDR3 in DNA: TGCGCCAGCAGCCCTGGAGGGACTAGCGGGGACATCTACGAGCAGTACTTC.

The chain joins TRBV10-2 to TRBJ1-2; 9 positions agree with TRBD1. Germline assignment: CDR1 WSHSY and CDR2 SAAADI. The ends lost 3 bases at V and 2 bases at J; junction bases unmatched: 4. The CDR3 loop spans 15 amino acids. The CDR3 nucleotides read TGCGCCAGCAGTGAAGGGGACAGGGTAAACTATGGCTACACCTTC. Its protein is CASSEGDRVNYGYTF.

The V gene is TRBV3-1 (or the pseudogene TRBV3-2), the J gene TRBJ2-7, with no clear D. CDR3 size: 15 residues. Trimming pared 4 bases from V and 0 bases from J, leaving 13 bases between. Looked up from germline, CDR1 is LGHDT and CDR2 is YNNKEL (reference sequence). In nucleotides, the CDR3 is TGTGCCAGCAGCCCCGACTGGCAGAGCTCCTACGAGCAGTACTTC. Its translation is CASSPDWQSSYEQYF.

The gene calls are TRBV28 and TRBJ2-4; no clear D. V lost 7 bases, J lost 0 bases, and 10 bases lay in between. Germline CDR1 and CDR2: MDHEN and SYDVKM. The CDR3 length is 14 residues. The CDR3, as DNA: TGTGCCAGCATGGGCTTAATAGCCAAAAACATTCAGTACTTC. Encoded protein: CASMGLIAKNIQYF.

The chain carries TRBV6-5 and TRBJ2-3; 7 positions agree with TRBD2. V shed 7 bases and J 5 bases; nucleotides not matched to a gene: 6. Germline values: CDR1 MNHEY, CDR2 SVGAGI. The CDR3 has 13 amino acids. The CDR3: CASKAGVGDTQYF. In DNA form, the CDR3 reads TGTGCCAGCAAGGCGGGAGTCGGAGATACGCAGTATTTT.

Of note for this clone: The same CDR3 can be traced to other DNA sequences in this sample. This rearrangement joins TRBV3-1 (or the pseudogene TRBV3-2) to TRBJ2-3; 9 bases fit TRBD1. Per germline, CDR1 LGHDT and CDR2 YNNKEL (reference sequence). V was pared by 3 bases and J by 4 bases, with 2 bases of the junction left unmatched. The CDR3 consists of 14 residues. CDR3 in DNA: TGTGCCAGCAGCCAGAGACAGGGGGCAGATACGCAGTATTTT. Translation: CASSQRQGADTQYF.

The chain joins TRBV9 to TRBJ2-5; a possible D gene is TRBD2 (6 bases). The CDR3 is 16 amino acids. V lost 0 bases to trimming and J lost 0 bases, with 12 bases between them. The germline gives CDR1 SGDLS, CDR2 YYNGEE. In nucleotides, the CDR3 is TGTGCCAGCAGCGTAGGTGCGGGATTGGACCAAGAGACCCAGTACTTC. Amino acid sequence: CASSVGAGLDQETQYF. The entire variable domain, with the rest obtained from reference TRBV9 and TRBJ2-5, is as follows: DSGVTQTPKHLITATGQRVTLRCSPRSGDLSVYWYQQSLDQGLQFLIQYYNGEERAKGNILERFSAQQFPDLHSELNLSSLELGDSALYFCASSVGAGLDQETQYFGPGTRLLVL.

This clone was counted a few times. The gene calls are TRBV2 and TRBJ2-1, with 8 bases matching TRBD2. Germline lookup yields CDR1 SNHLY and CDR2 FYNNEI. This CDR3 contains 13 residues. Trimming took 7 bases from V and 8 from J; bases not matched to a gene: 7. Here the CDR3 reads CASNLAGMDEQFF. As DNA, the CDR3 is TGTGCCAGCAATTTAGCGGGAATGGATGAGCAGTTCTTC. Combining the CDR3 with reference TRBV2 and TRBJ2-1 gives the whole variable domain EPEVTQTPSHQVTQMGQEVILRCVPISNHLYFYWYRQILGQKVEFLVSFYNNEISEKSEIFDDQFSVERPDGSNFTLKIRSTKLEDSAMYFCASNLAGMDEQFFGPGTRLTVL.

V gene TRBV5-6 combines with J gene TRBJ1-2; a weak D match, TRBD1 (5 bases). With 4 bases removed from V and 2 bases from J, the gap between germline ends came to 9 bases. CDR1 is SGHDT and CDR2 is YYEEEE in the germline V gene. This CDR3 spans 13 amino acids. Here the CDR3 DNA reads TGTGCCAGCAGCCCCCAGGGAAACTATGGCTACACCTTC. This gives the protein CASSPQGNYGYTF.

The V call is TRBV6-5, the J call TRBJ1-4; 7 nucleotides match TRBD1. Trimming took 0 bases from V and 7 from J; bases not matched to a gene: 5. Germline values: CDR1 MNHEY, CDR2 SVGAGI. This CDR3 comprises 15 residues. CDR3 DNA: TGTGCCAGCAGTTACTCATACAGGGGTATTGAAAAACTGTTTTTT. It is translated as CASSYSYRGIEKLFF.

This clone was observed once. The rearrangement links TRBV2 to TRBJ2-5; D perhaps matches TRBD1 (5 bases). V lost 11 bases and J 5 bases, leaving 15 bases between the germline ends. Per the germline V gene, CDR1 is SNHLY and CDR2 is FYNNEI. The CDR3 is made up of 12 amino acids. CDR3 DNA sequence: TGTGCCTCGACAGAAACCAGGGAGACCCAGTACTTC. Its translation is CASTETRETQYF.

The chain is built from TRBV24-1 and TRBJ2-2; TRBD2 agrees at 14 bases. V was clipped by 5 bases and J by 5 bases; unmatched bases: 15. In germline, CDR1 is KGHDR, CDR2 SFDVKD. This CDR3 contains 20 residues. The CDR3 nucleotides are TGTGCCACCAGTGCCTCAGGGGCAGGGACTAGCGGGAGCGGGACCGGGGAGCTGTTTTTT. This codes for CATSASGAGTSGSGTGELFF.